This T cell receptor (beta chain) was retrieved from a study of cytomegalovirus exposure and HLA in healthy donors. Study as a whole: A preliminary data release comprised tens of millions of unique TCRs obtained from HLA-typed donors. Assignment to the Caucasian-associated ancestry cluster applied to approximately 80% of the roughly 410 genotyped donors. Findings of the study overall: Presence/absence results assume similar sequencing depth per donor, which may not hold.

PCR amplification relied on 60 Vbeta primers (plus 13 Jbeta primers). Sequenced by immunoSEQ multiplex PCR; TCRdb stores in-frame clones only, minus some. This sample has 150,000 to 200,000 clones, with 80% to 90% found just once. In the case of this clone: Its antigen remains unknown.

This CDR3 has 15 residues. Trimming pared 1 base from V and 0 bases from J, leaving 6 bases between. CDR1 and CDR2 (germline): SGHTA, FQGNSA. The material sequenced was PBMCs. The chain employs TRBV7-2 and TRBJ2-2; D gene unclear. The clonotype was recovered from a man aged 18 to 29 in good health and CMV-seropositive. CDR3 bases: TGTGCCAGCAGCTTAGGGCAGACGAACACCGGGGAGCTGTTTTTT. This gives the protein CASSLGQTNTGELFF.